This T cell receptor (beta chain) comes out of a study of cytomegalovirus exposure and HLA in healthy donors. It was healthy bone marrow donors who served as donors. PCR primers comprised 60 Vbeta and 13 Jbeta primers. Authors' data handling: Later, an analysis found 80 million or so unique TCR beta chains, and about 10 million of these were shared. Sequenced by immunoSEQ multiplex PCR; TCRdb stores in-frame clones only, minus some. V and J calls and clone size are given by that table; D and trimming were obtained from the DNA. The repertoire has roughly 150,000 clones, around two thirds of them found once; the top ten carry 10%. General study results and limits: A classifier reportedly called cytomegalovirus status with high sensitivity and specificity. A later analysis by the authors found several of the most significant clusters apparently linked to common viral pathogens.

The CDR3 spans 12 residues. With 5 bases removed from V and 5 bases from J, the gap between germline ends came to 8 bases. Germline loops: CDR1 MNHNS, CDR2 SASEGT. On this clone itself: The antigen remains unidentified.

The rearrangement links TRBV6-1 to TRBJ2-3; possibly TRBD2 for D (5 bases). Sequenced input: PBMCs. This TCR was recovered from a man aged 25 to 40 in good health and CMV-seropositive. The CDR3 region has the DNA TGTGCCAGCAGTTCGGGGAGAGATACGCAGTATTTT. As protein: CASSSGRDTQYF.